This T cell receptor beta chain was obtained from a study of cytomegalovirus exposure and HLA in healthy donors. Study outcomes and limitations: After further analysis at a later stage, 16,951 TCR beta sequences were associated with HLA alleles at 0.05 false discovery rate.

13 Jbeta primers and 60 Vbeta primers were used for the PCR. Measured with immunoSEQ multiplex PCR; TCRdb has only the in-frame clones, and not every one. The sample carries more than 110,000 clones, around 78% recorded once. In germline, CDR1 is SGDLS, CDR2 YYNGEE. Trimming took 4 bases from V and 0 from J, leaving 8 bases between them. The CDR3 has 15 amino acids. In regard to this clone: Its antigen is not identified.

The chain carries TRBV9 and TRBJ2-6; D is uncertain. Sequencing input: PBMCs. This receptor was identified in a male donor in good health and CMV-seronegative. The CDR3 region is CASSPRSSGANVLTF. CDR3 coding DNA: TGTGCCAGCAGCCCCCGGAGCTCTGGGGCCAACGTCCTGACTTTC.